Presented here are 22 T cell receptor beta chains from one specimen sequenced in a study of T cells expressing NK-cell markers. With the 5' RACE reads reprocessed, TCRdb shows one record per CDR3 protein and no DNA. This sample lists hundreds of thousands of distinct CDR3 sequences; its ten largest clones have approximately 3.5%. What was sequenced was blood T cells: a sorted CD56 or NKG2C T cell subset, CD4+ or CD8+ T cells, or bulk PBMC T cells (not recorded which). These receptor sequences come from a man aged 18 to 29 in good health.

This chain joins TRBV2 and TRBJ2-3; TCRdb indicates TRBD2, and absent DNA this call remains unverified. The CDR3 is 15 residues long. Germline CDR1 SNHLY, CDR2 FYNNEI. CDR3 loop: CASSELSLSTDTQYF.

This chain joins TRBV6-2 or TRBV6-3 and TRBJ2-2; TCRdb's D gene call, TRBD2, goes unchecked for lack of DNA. Germline V gene data show CDR1 as MNHEY and CDR2 as SVGEGT. The CDR3 sequence is 16 residues long. The CDR3 is CASSSPASGRARELFF.

The genes are TRBV6-6 and TRBJ2-3; the TCRdb call, TRBD2, lacks DNA for checking. The CDR3 consists of 15 residues. CDR1 MNHNY and CDR2 SVGAGI come from the germline V gene (reference sequence). The CDR3 here is CASRYSGRAADTQYF.

This chain joins TRBV11-2 and TRBJ2-2; with no DNA, the TCRdb D assignment of TRBD1 cannot be verified. The CDR3 runs to 17 residues. Germline CDR1 is SGHAT and CDR2 is FQNNGV. This CDR3 reads CASSSFRDRGRTGELFF.

V gene TRBV28 combines with J gene TRBJ2-1; TCRdb selects TRBD2, and the lack of DNA leaves this call unchecked. Germline V gives CDR1 MDHEN, CDR2 SYDVKM. The CDR3 has 14 amino acids. The CDR3 sequence: CASSSADPDNEQFF.

The V and J genes are TRBV15 and TRBJ1-5. CDR3 length: 16 amino acids. Per germline, CDR1 LNHNV and CDR2 YYDKDF (reference sequence). The chain's CDR3 is CATSRERAGGNQPQHF.

The chain is built from TRBV18 and TRBJ2-5. CDR1 is KGHSH, CDR2 LQKENI, per germline. This CDR3 is built from 14 residues. The CDR3 spells CASSPGSQQETQYF.

The rearrangement links TRBV19 to TRBJ1-2; TCRdb proposes TRBD1, but this gene call is untestable without DNA. The CDR3 covers 14 residues. The germline V gene has CDR1 LNHDA and CDR2 SQIVND (reference sequence). CDR3 sequence reads: CASSIGTGLDGYTF.

The V call is TRBV20-1, the J call TRBJ2-3; the TCRdb call, TRBD2, lacks DNA for checking. The CDR3 extends over 11 amino acids. The germline CDR1 and CDR2 sequences are DFQATT and SNEGSKA (reference sequence). Here the CDR3 reads CGSGEQDTQYF.

The CDR3 reads CASSSLGQGGSGYTF. This chain links TRBV5-1 with TRBJ1-2; TCRdb's assignment of TRBD1 cannot be checked, as there is no DNA. The CDR3 length is 15 residues. Germline V gene data show CDR1 as SGHRS and CDR2 as YFSETQ.

V and J are TRBV12-3 or TRBV12-4 and TRBJ2-1. The CDR3 totals 13 residues. The CDR3 sequence is CASYSRLFHEQFF.

This chain uses TRBV3-1 with TRBJ2-4. There are 13 residues in the CDR3. Germline V CDR1 and CDR2: LGHDT, YNNKEL (reference sequence). The CDR3 region is CASHHNGENIQYF.

The V and J genes are TRBV6-2 or TRBV6-3 and TRBJ2-7. Germline values: CDR1 MNHEY, CDR2 SVGEGT. CDR3 size: 11 residues. This chain's CDR3 is CASSRVNEQYF.

The chain employs TRBV20-1 and TRBJ2-1; TCRdb's D call, TRBD2, is unchecked because there is no DNA. Germline V gene lookup returns CDR1 DFQATT and CDR2 SNEGSKA (reference sequence). This CDR3 has 12 amino acids. The CDR3: CSARTSGKGTFF.

The chain uses TRBV20-1 and TRBJ2-5. The CDR3 length is 14 residues. From germline, CDR1 is DFQATT and CDR2 SNEGSKA (reference sequence). The CDR3 region is CSARVEQLQETQYF.

The chain has TRBV20-1 and TRBJ1-2. Germline loops: CDR1 DFQATT, CDR2 SNEGSKA (reference sequence). The CDR3 extends over 14 amino acids. CDR3 amino acids: CSARVYPASYGYTF.

The rearrangement joins TRBV20-1 to TRBJ2-5; the TRBD2 assignment by TCRdb is unverifiable without DNA. CDR3 length equals 13 residues. The germline gives CDR1 DFQATT, CDR2 SNEGSKA (reference sequence). The CDR3 protein is CSGSSPMKETQYF.

The chain employs TRBV20-1 and TRBJ2-5; TCRdb proposes TRBD2, but this gene call is untestable without DNA. Germline V lookup: CDR1 DFQATT, CDR2 SNEGSKA (reference sequence). This CDR3 region has 16 residues. The CDR3 reads CSARDLAGETEETQYF.

V gene TRBV24-1 combines with J gene TRBJ2-3; TCRdb's assignment of TRBD2 cannot be checked, as there is no DNA. The CDR3 sequence is 17 residues long. Germline V gene lookup returns CDR1 KGHDR and CDR2 SFDVKD. The CDR3 sequence: CATSDPTSGVSTDTQYF.

V and J are TRBV4-1 and TRBJ1-1; TCRdb outputs TRBD1, but without DNA this stays unchecked. The CDR3 runs to 16 residues. The V gene's germline CDR1 is MGHRA and CDR2 YSYEKL. The CDR3 region is CASSHVMGRTNTEAFF.

The gene calls are TRBV9 and TRBJ2-2; TCRdb outputs TRBD2, but without DNA this stays unchecked. CDR1 SGDLS and CDR2 YYNGEE come from the germline V gene. The CDR3 sequence is 16 residues long. CDR3: CASSVVAGANTGELFF.

The chain uses TRBV15 and TRBJ2-5; TCRdb's D call of TRBD2 is untestable without DNA. The germline V gene has CDR1 LNHNV and CDR2 YYDKDF (reference sequence). CDR3 length: 15 residues. The CDR3 spells CATSKRTPGVETQYF.